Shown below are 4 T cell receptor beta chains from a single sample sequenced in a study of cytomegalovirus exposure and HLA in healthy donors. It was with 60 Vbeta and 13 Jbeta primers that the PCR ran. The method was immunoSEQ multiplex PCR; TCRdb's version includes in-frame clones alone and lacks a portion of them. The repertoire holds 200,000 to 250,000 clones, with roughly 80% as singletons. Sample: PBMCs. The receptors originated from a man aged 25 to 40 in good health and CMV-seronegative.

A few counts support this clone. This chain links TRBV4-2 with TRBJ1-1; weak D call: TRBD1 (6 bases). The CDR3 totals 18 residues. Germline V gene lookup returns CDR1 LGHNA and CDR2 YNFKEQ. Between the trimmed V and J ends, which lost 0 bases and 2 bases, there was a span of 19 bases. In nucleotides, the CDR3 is TGTGCCAGCAGCCAAGATGGCCAGGGGTCCGTTGGTAACACTGAAGCTTTCTTT. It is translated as CASSQDGQGSVGNTEAFF.

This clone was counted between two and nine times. This CDR3 is CASSTGTMNTGELFF. The CDR3 region has the DNA TGTGCCAGTAGCACCGGGACTATGAACACCGGGGAGCTGTTTTTT. This sequence joins TRBV19 and TRBJ2-2; 7 positions agree with TRBD2. Germline CDR1 and CDR2: LNHDA and SQIVND (reference sequence). V gave up 6 bases and J gave up 1 base; unmatched junction bases: 5. The CDR3 length is 15 residues. Based on the CDR3 plus reference TRBV19 and TRBJ2-2, the full variable domain is DGGITQSPKYLFRKEGQNVTLSCEQNLNHDAMYWYRQDPGQGLRLIYYSQIVNDFQKGDIAEGYSVSREKKESFPLTVTSAQKNPTAFYLCASSTGTMNTGELFFGEGSRLTVL.

The CDR3 protein is CASSPIPGQGSGNTIYF. CDR3 nucleotides: TGTGCCAGCTCACCTATCCCGGGACAGGGATCTGGAAACACCATATATTTT. The chain combines TRBV18 with TRBJ1-3; TRBD1 matches 9 bases. Germline CDR1 reads KGHSH; CDR2 reads LQKENI. CDR3 length: 17 amino acids. V trimming: 3 bases; J trimming: 1 base; junction bases outside the gene matches: 7.

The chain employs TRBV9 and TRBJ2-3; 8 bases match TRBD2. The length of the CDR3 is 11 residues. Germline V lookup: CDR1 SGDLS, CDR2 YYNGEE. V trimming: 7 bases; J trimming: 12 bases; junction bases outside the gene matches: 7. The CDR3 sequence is CASGPGGGQYF. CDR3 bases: TGTGCCAGCGGACCCGGGGGGGGCCAGTATTTT.